One and the same sample provided the 25 T cell receptor beta chains below, sequenced in a study of monozygotic twins with inflammatory bowel disease. Following a re-call of the 5' RACE reads, TCRdb has one entry per CDR3 protein and lacks DNA. Recorded for this sample: just over 300,000 distinct CDR3 sequences. The sequenced material came from blood. The receptors were sampled from a human donor with ulcerative colitis or Crohn's disease, or a healthy co-twin of an affected twin (not recorded which).

J is TRBJ2-6 and V is TRBV12-3 or TRBV12-4; TCRdb's D call, TRBD2, is unchecked because there is no DNA. The CDR3 is made up of 15 amino acids. The CDR3 reads CASSKSGTGANVLTF.

V usage is TRBV27 and J usage is TRBJ1-4; TCRdb calls TRBD1, which cannot be checked without DNA. The CDR3 extends over 19 amino acids. Germline CDR1 reads MNHEY; CDR2 reads SMNVEV (reference sequence). The CDR3 region is CASSLVQGQGRSGVKKLFF.

V usage is TRBV27 and J usage is TRBJ1-1. Germline V lookup: CDR1 MNHEY, CDR2 SMNVEV (reference sequence). The CDR3 has 13 residues. CDR3 residues: CASSGDGFTEAFF.

The V call is TRBV10-3, the J call TRBJ2-7; the D call of TRBD2 rests on TCRdb alone, since no DNA is present to check it. CDR1 is ENHRY and CDR2 is SYGVKD in the germline V gene. The CDR3 has 16 amino acids. The chain's CDR3 is CATNRPGPVRPYEQYF.

This chain uses TRBV9 with TRBJ2-5. Looked up from germline, CDR1 is SGDLS and CDR2 is YYNGEE. This CDR3 contains 14 residues. This chain's CDR3 is CASSVVGVGETQYF.

Here the CDR3 reads CASSLYPSRGLTYEQYF. This sequence joins TRBV13 and TRBJ2-7; as DNA is missing, the TRBD2 call by TCRdb cannot be tested. The CDR3 extends over 17 amino acids. The V gene's germline CDR1 is PRHDT and CDR2 FYEKMQ (reference sequence).

The genes are TRBV7-2 and TRBJ2-7; TCRdb names TRBD2, which stays unverified in the absence of DNA. The CDR3 is 14 residues long. The germline V gene has CDR1 SGHTA and CDR2 FQGNSA. This CDR3 is CASSGTSGIFEQYF.

V and J are TRBV12-3 or TRBV12-4 and TRBJ2-3; checking the TCRdb D call of TRBD1 is not possible without DNA. The CDR3 consists of 15 residues. The CDR3 sequence is CASTRGTSGPDTQYF.

The V gene is TRBV20-1, the J gene TRBJ1-1. Germline CDR1 and CDR2: DFQATT and SNEGSKA (reference sequence). CDR3 length equals 13 residues. CDR3 amino acids: CSAKLQGNTEAFF.

This chain joins TRBV5-1 and TRBJ1-1; TCRdb reports TRBD1, a call that lacks DNA to check it against. The CDR3 is 13 amino acids. Per germline, CDR1 SGHRS and CDR2 YFSETQ. This CDR3 reads CASTHRANTEAFF. Variable domain in full (rest from reference TRBV5-1 and TRBJ1-1): KAGVTQTPRYLIKTRGQQVTLSCSPISGHRSVSWYQQTPGQGLQFLFEYFSETQRNKGNFPGRFSGRQFSNSRSEMNVSTLELGDSALYLCASTHRANTEAFFGQGTRLTVV.

This rearrangement joins TRBV5-1 to TRBJ1-4. Germline V gives CDR1 SGHRS, CDR2 YFSETQ. The CDR3 loop spans 16 amino acids. The CDR3 loop reads CASSSSGRGAYEKLFF.

The chain links TRBV25-1 to TRBJ1-2; without DNA, the TCRdb call of TRBD1 cannot be checked. The CDR3 loop spans 17 amino acids. Germline CDR1 reads MGHDK; CDR2 reads SYGVNS. The CDR3 sequence is CASSAMQGQTRDYGYTF.

The chain employs TRBV7-2 and TRBJ1-5. There are 15 residues in the CDR3. Germline CDR1 is SGHTA and CDR2 is FQGNSA. CDR3 region: CASSLNGLSNQPQHF.

The gene calls are TRBV29-1 and TRBJ2-1. This CDR3 contains 14 residues. From germline, CDR1 is SQVTM and CDR2 ANQGSEA. CDR3 in amino acids: CSVETRTNYNEQFF.

The CDR3 protein is CASGGQSNTEAFF. The chain is built from TRBV7-2 and TRBJ1-1; TCRdb's D call of TRBD1 is untestable without DNA. CDR3 length: 13 amino acids. Germline-derived CDR1 and CDR2 are SGHTA and FQGNSA.

CDR3 protein: CASSLYAVLYEQYF. This chain connects TRBV28 to TRBJ2-7. CDR3 size: 14 residues. Per the germline V gene, CDR1 is MDHEN and CDR2 is SYDVKM.

The chain combines TRBV7-2 with TRBJ2-1; TCRdb's D call, TRBD2, is unchecked because there is no DNA. CDR3 length: 17 residues. Germline V gene lookup returns CDR1 SGHTA and CDR2 FQGNSA. CDR3 residues: CASSLVGTSGKYNEQFF.

V usage is TRBV6-1 and J usage is TRBJ1-1; the TRBD1 assignment by TCRdb is unverifiable without DNA. Germline CDR1 MNHNS, CDR2 SASEGT. CDR3 size: 16 residues. The CDR3 sequence: CAVTSNLRRGGTEAFF.

The V and J genes are TRBV7-9 and TRBJ1-1. The CDR3 length is 14 residues. Germline V gene sequence: CDR1 SEHNR, CDR2 FQNEAQ (reference sequence). CDR3 amino acids: CASSLGPGSTEAFF.

V is TRBV18 and J is TRBJ2-2; TCRdb's D call, TRBD1, is unchecked because there is no DNA. This CDR3 spans 16 amino acids. Per germline, CDR1 KGHSH and CDR2 LQKENI. CDR3 sequence: CASSRTGQRNTGELFF.

The rearrangement joins TRBV19 to TRBJ1-5; no DNA is available, so the TRBD1 call from TCRdb remains unchecked. The V gene's germline CDR1 is LNHDA and CDR2 SQIVND (reference sequence). This CDR3 has 14 residues. The chain's CDR3 is CASSTTGAGQPQHF. Full variable domain (rest looked up from reference TRBV19 and TRBJ1-5): DGGITQSPKYLFRKEGQNVTLSCEQNLNHDAMYWYRQDPGQGLRLIYYSQIVNDFQKGDIAEGYSVSREKKESFPLTVTSAQKNPTAFYLCASSTTGAGQPQHFGDGTRLSIL.

This chain connects TRBV6-2 or TRBV6-3 to TRBJ2-6. The CDR3 length is 13 residues. Germline loops: CDR1 MNHEY, CDR2 SVGEGT. This chain's CDR3 is CASSQSGANVLTF.

The rearrangement joins TRBV24-1 to TRBJ2-3; TCRdb names TRBD1, which stays unverified in the absence of DNA. The CDR3 loop spans 14 amino acids. Germline V gives CDR1 KGHDR, CDR2 SFDVKD. This chain's CDR3 is CATSDPFGGNEQYF.

The chain uses TRBV5-1 and TRBJ2-6. CDR1 is SGHRS, CDR2 YFSETQ, per germline. The CDR3 totals 14 residues. The CDR3 here is CASSPSLGANVLTF.

This chain joins TRBV6-5 and TRBJ1-6. This CDR3 comprises 14 residues. Per the germline V gene, CDR1 is MNHEY and CDR2 is SVGAGI. CDR3 residues: CASSYRAGNSPLHF.